One and the same sample provided the 12 T cell receptor beta chains below, sequenced in a study of T cell repertoires in cytomegalovirus infection (dated by TCRdb to the late 2010s). The instrument was an Illumina HiSeq 1500. TCRdb handled the public reads itself, with Q25 trimming in fastp and clone calling in MiXCR, and kept productive beta chains. Here each entry gathers all rows of one CDR3 protein and keeps the most common genes and DNA. This sample comprises 70,000 to 95,000 distinct CDR3 sequences, over 25% of them detected only once. The top ten clones comprise roughly 70% of the sample. For these receptors, no antigen is known. The meaning of the sample's treatment or condition label: in vitro stimulation with specific CMV peptide epitopes to enrich CMV-specific T cells. Sample: CD8+ T cells from cultured PBMCs, taken from culture after CMV antigen stimulation. These receptors all come from a human donor in good health (CMV status not recorded). Some clones in this sample may be carry-over from other donors' samples.

This clonotype was detected many times. The rearrangement uses TRBV2 and TRBJ2-1; the D gene is possibly TRBD1 (5 bases). The CDR3 consists of 12 residues. V lost 1 base to trimming and J lost 10 bases, with 8 bases between them. Germline CDR1 is SNHLY and CDR2 is FYNNEI. The CDR3 region is CASSEGGNEQFF. CDR3 in DNA: TGTGCCAGCAGTGAAGGGGGCAACGAGCAGTTCTTC.

The V and J genes are TRBV6-2 or TRBV6-3 and TRBJ2-3, with unresolved D. V was shortened by 4 bases and J by 6 bases, with 8 bases between the two germline ends. Germline CDR1 and CDR2: MNHEY and SVGEGT. There are 12 residues in the CDR3. The CDR3 region is CASSSQSDTQYF. CDR3 in DNA: TGTGCCAGCAGTTCCCAGTCGGATACGCAGTATTTT.

The CDR3 nucleotides are TGCGCCAGCAGCCAAGAACCGGGACAGAACACTGAAGCTTTCTTT. Translating it yields CASSQEPGQNTEAFF. This rearrangement joins TRBV4-1 to TRBJ1-1; D perhaps matches TRBD1 (6 bases). This CDR3 has 15 amino acids. Trimming removed 0 bases from V and 1 base from J, with 9 bases in between. Germline V CDR1 and CDR2: MGHRA, YSYEKL.

The chain uses TRBV20-1 and TRBJ2-5; TRBD2 matches 13 bases. The CDR3 covers 15 residues. Trimming at V came to 7 bases and at J to 4 bases, leaving 9 bases not matched to a gene. Germline V gene sequence: CDR1 DFQATT, CDR2 SNEGSKA (reference sequence). In DNA form, the CDR3 reads TGCAGTGTCAATGATGGACTAGCGGGGGCAGAGACCCAGTACTTC. Amino acid sequence: CSVNDGLAGAETQYF.

The J gene is TRBJ1-3, the V gene TRBV5-1; D may be TRBD1 (6 bases). This CDR3 comprises 14 residues. V lost 6 bases to trimming and J lost 0 bases, with 10 bases between them. Germline CDR1 is SGHRS and CDR2 is YFSETQ. The CDR3 sequence is CASNQDSSGNTIYF. Written as DNA, the CDR3 is TGCGCCAGCAACCAGGACAGCTCTGGAAACACCATATATTTT.

This sequence joins TRBV2 and TRBJ2-3; D gene unclear. Trimming cost V 0 bases and J 4 bases, with 8 bases left between them. Per germline, CDR1 SNHLY and CDR2 FYNNEI. The CDR3 is made up of 14 amino acids. The CDR3 region has the DNA TGTGCCAGCAGTGAAGCGTGGGGTGCAGATACGCAGTATTTT. Translating it yields CASSEAWGADTQYF. Looking up the rest from reference TRBV2 and TRBJ2-3 gives the full variable domain: EPEVTQTPSHQVTQMGQEVILRCVPISNHLYFYWYRQILGQKVEFLVSFYNNEISEKSEIFDDQFSVERPDGSNFTLKIRSTKLEDSAMYFCASSEAWGADTQYFGPGTRLTVL.

The chain carries TRBV14 and TRBJ2-1, with 7 bases aligning to TRBD1. The trim removed 0 bases at V and 7 bases at J, leaving 3 bases unmatched. CDR1 and CDR2 from the germline V gene are SGHDN and FVKESK. The CDR3 has 14 amino acids. The CDR3 spells CASSQEGRGNEQFF. Written as DNA, the CDR3 is TGTGCCAGCAGCCAAGAAGGCAGGGGGAATGAGCAGTTCTTC.

The chain employs TRBV7-9 and TRBJ2-3; no clear D. The CDR3 is 17 amino acids. Per germline, CDR1 SEHNR and CDR2 FQNEAQ (reference sequence). The germline V and J ends were trimmed by 5 bases and 2 bases, with 20 bases remaining between them. The CDR3 protein is CASSLYASMIITDTQYF. CDR3 sequence (DNA): TGTGCCAGCAGCCTCTACGCGTCCATGATAATCACAGATACGCAGTATTTT.

V usage is TRBV12-3 or TRBV12-4 and J usage is TRBJ2-3, with 13 bases matching TRBD2. The J segment lost 0 bases and the V segment lost 6 bases, leaving 6 bases of the junction unmatched. This CDR3 is 17 amino acids long. CDR3 DNA sequence: TGTGCCAGCAGGGGACTAGCGGGGAGCCGTAGCACAGATACGCAGTATTTT. This codes for CASRGLAGSRSTDTQYF.

This clonotype appeared a single time. The chain carries TRBV12-3 or TRBV12-4 and TRBJ1-1, with D possibly matching TRBD1 (5 bases). Trimming took off 5 bases at V and 0 bases at J, with 10 bases between the two ends. This CDR3 comprises 14 residues. The CDR3 DNA reads TGTGCCAGCAGTACTGGGGGGGTGAACACTGAAGCTTTCTTT. Translated, it gives CASSTGGVNTEAFF.

The chain couples TRBV4-2 to TRBJ2-7; tentatively, D is TRBD1 (6 bases). V was cut by 0 bases and J by 4 bases, with 7 bases left in between. The germline V gene has CDR1 LGHNA and CDR2 YNFKEQ. The CDR3 has 13 amino acids. CDR3 in amino acids: CASSQDQGYEQYF. CDR3 nucleotides: TGTGCCAGCAGCCAAGATCAGGGGTACGAGCAGTACTTC.

The rearrangement uses TRBV9 and TRBJ2-3; D may be TRBD1 (5 bases). V lost 7 bases and J 5 bases, leaving 11 bases between the germline ends. This CDR3 spans 12 amino acids. Germline assignment: CDR1 SGDLS and CDR2 YYNGEE. Here the CDR3 reads CASAGPLDTQYF. CDR3 sequence (DNA): TGTGCCAGCGCAGGGCCGCTAGATACGCAGTATTTT.